One sample yielded the 29 T cell receptor beta chains listed below, sequenced in a study of T cells after posttransplantation cyclophosphamide. TCRdb's table, derived via immunoSEQ multiplex PCR, lists solely in-frame clones and lacks some. The sample has around 35,000 clones, none seen only once. Sequencing was performed on PBMCs. These receptors were taken from a girl aged 10 to 17 in good health, CMV-negative, and a related stem cell transplant donor.

The chain carries TRBV6-6 and TRBJ2-5; D possibly corresponds to TRBD1 (6 bases). With the DNA end fitting TRBJ2-7 better, the J assignment may be wrong. This CDR3 has 14 residues. Germline values: CDR1 MNHNY, CDR2 SVGAGI (reference sequence). DNA for the CDR3: TGTGCCAGCACACAGGGCCTTGACCCCTACGAGCAGTACTTC. Protein: CASTQGLDPYEQYF.

The V gene is TRBV27, the J gene TRBJ2-1, with TRBD2 matching over 8 bases. Germline V gene lookup returns CDR1 MNHEY and CDR2 SMNVEV (reference sequence). The junction had 4 bases not matched to a gene; V was cut back by 3 bases and J by 6 bases. The CDR3 is 14 amino acids. CDR3 loop: CASSFGTSGNEQFF. CDR3 nucleotides: TGTGCCAGCAGTTTTGGTACTAGCGGCAATGAGCAGTTCTTC.

This clone has at least ten counts. The genes are TRBV14 and TRBJ2-6; D is unresolved. The CDR3 has 12 residues. Trimming removed 8 bases at V and 12 bases at J, with 14 bases between. Germline CDR1 reads SGHDN; CDR2 reads FVKESK. CDR3 residues: CASVRSERVLTF. The CDR3 DNA follows: TGTGCCAGCGTTAGATCAGAGCGCGTCCTGACTTTC.

V and J are TRBV9 and TRBJ1-2, with D possibly being TRBD1 (5 bases). The V end was cut by 4 bases, the J end by 0 bases, with 13 bases between. Germline CDR1 and CDR2: SGDLS and YYNGEE. This CDR3 is 15 amino acids long. CDR3 coding DNA: TGTGCCAGCAGCATAAGCGGGACTCCTAACTATGGCTACACCTTC. Translating gives CASSISGTPNYGYTF.

This clone came up many times. V usage is TRBV10-2 and J usage is TRBJ2-7; 11 nucleotides match TRBD1. The CDR3 runs 16 residues. V lost 2 bases and J lost 5; bases outside the gene matches: 8. The germline V gene encodes CDR1 WSHSY and CDR2 SAAADI. The CDR3 DNA is TGCGCCAGCAGTGAGCCAACGGGGACAGGGGGTCACGAGCAGTACTTC. Protein product: CASSEPTGTGGHEQYF.

This clone was seen a few times. This sequence joins TRBV28 and TRBJ1-5; no definite D call. The CDR3 loop spans 14 amino acids. V lost 4 bases and J 0 bases, leaving 7 bases between the germline ends. CDR1 MDHEN and CDR2 SYDVKM come from the germline V gene. The CDR3, as DNA: TGTGCCAGCAGTTCTCAGAATAGCAATCAGCCCCAGCATTTT. It is translated as CASSSQNSNQPQHF.

This clone has a handful of counts. V gene TRBV7-9 combines with J gene TRBJ2-5; 8 bases are a match to TRBD2. The CDR3 covers 13 residues. V trimming: 7 bases; J trimming: 5 bases; junction bases outside the gene matches: 6. Germline V gene sequence: CDR1 SEHNR, CDR2 FQNEAQ (reference sequence). CDR3 sequence: CASTKRETETQYF. CDR3 sequence (DNA): TGTGCCAGCACCAAGCGGGAGACGGAGACCCAGTACTTC.

The table lists this clone with many counts. The gene calls are TRBV6-5 and TRBJ1-1; perhaps TRBD1 as D (5 bases). The CDR3 runs 13 residues. V shed 9 bases and J shed 8 bases, with 19 bases lying between them. The V gene's germline CDR1 is MNHEY and CDR2 SVGAGI. The CDR3 DNA sequence: TGTGCCAGTGCGATATCGGGGGAGGCGGAAGCTTTCTTT. Encoded protein: CASAISGEAEAFF.

The rearrangement uses TRBV29-1 and TRBJ2-7; 8 bases match TRBD1. The length of the CDR3 is 13 residues. The V and J ends lost 7 bases and 2 bases, in that order; junction bases with no gene match: 7. The germline V gene encodes CDR1 SQVTM and CDR2 ANQGSEA. DNA of the CDR3: TGCAGCGCTCGACAGGGGCTGGCCTACGAGCAGTACTTC. Protein product: CSARQGLAYEQYF.

This clone has a count of ten or more. The chain joins TRBV28 to TRBJ2-1; D is possibly TRBD1 (6 bases). Trimming pared 2 bases from V and 8 bases from J, leaving 16 bases between. Germline V CDR1 and CDR2: MDHEN, SYDVKM. The CDR3 length is 15 residues. In DNA, the CDR3 is TGTGCCAGCAGTTTAGGGGGCATAGGAGCAGATGAGCAGTTCTTC. Protein sequence: CASSLGGIGADEQFF.

The sample holds a few counts of this clone. CDR3 DNA sequence: TGCGCCAGCAGCTCCGGGACAGGGGGTCCCACCGGGGAGCTGTTTTTT. Translating gives CASSSGTGGPTGELFF. The chain couples TRBV5-1 to TRBJ2-2; 11 bases agree with TRBD1. The CDR3 extends over 16 amino acids. Unmatched junction bases numbered 5, after V lost 3 bases and J lost 4 bases. Germline V gene lookup returns CDR1 SGHRS and CDR2 YFSETQ.

This chain uses TRBV15 with TRBJ2-1; weak D call: TRBD2 (6 bases). The CDR3 runs to 17 residues. With 1 base removed from V and 0 bases from J, the gap between germline ends came to 13 bases. Germline CDR1 is LNHNV and CDR2 is YYDKDF (reference sequence). For the CDR3, the DNA is TGTGCCACCAGCAGAGGGATAGCGGCCACCTCCTACAATGAGCAGTTCTTC. Its translation: CATSRGIAATSYNEQFF.

This clone was recorded many times. J is TRBJ1-1 and V is TRBV19; D might be TRBD1 (5 bases). Per germline, CDR1 LNHDA and CDR2 SQIVND (reference sequence). V was cut by 7 bases and J by 0 bases, with 15 bases left in between. This CDR3 has 15 residues. The CDR3 loop reads CASTHETGMNTEAFF. The CDR3 DNA is TGTGCCAGTACCCATGAAACAGGTATGAACACTGAAGCTTTCTTT.

This clone was recorded many times. This chain uses TRBV29-1 with TRBJ1-2, with D perhaps matching TRBD1 (6 bases). CDR1 is SQVTM, CDR2 ANQGSEA, per germline. This CDR3 is built from 14 residues. V dropped 7 bases and J dropped 2 bases, with 17 bases sitting between them. The CDR3 DNA follows: TGCAGCGCCCTAGGTGGTACAGGGAACTATGGCTACACCTTC. Translated: CSALGGTGNYGYTF.

The V gene is TRBV14, the J gene TRBJ1-6; D is ambiguous. CDR1 and CDR2 from the germline V gene are SGHDN and FVKESK. The germline V and J ends were trimmed by 2 bases and 4 bases, with 6 bases remaining between them. The CDR3 is made up of 14 amino acids. The CDR3 DNA follows: TGTGCCAGCAGCCAACCGTTTTATAATTCACCCCTCCACTTT. Translating gives CASSQPFYNSPLHF.

This clone was counted at least ten times. CDR3 bases: TGTGCCAGCAGCAGAAGGGACAGGGAACGATACGAGCAGTACTTC. This sequence encodes CASSRRDRERYEQYF. J is TRBJ2-7 and V is TRBV21-1; TRBD1, the table's D call, lacks a check against the DNA. TRBV21-1 corresponds to a pseudogene. The length of the CDR3 is 15 residues.

This clone showed up many times. The chain has TRBV5-8 and TRBJ2-5, with a tentative D call TRBD2 (5 bases). The CDR3 is 17 amino acids. CDR1 is SGHTS and CDR2 is YDEGEE in the germline V gene. Trimming took 0 bases from V and 3 from J, leaving 18 bases between them. Written as DNA, the CDR3 is TGTGCCAGCAGCTTGGAAGTTCGTGGACTCATGGAAGAGACCCAGTACTTC. Protein sequence: CASSLEVRGLMEETQYF.

This clone showed up many times. The rearrangement links TRBV30 to TRBJ2-1; 9 positions agree with TRBD2. V lost 6 bases, J lost 2 bases, and 14 bases stayed unmatched. CDR1 GTSNPN and CDR2 SVGIG come from the germline V gene (reference sequence). There are 17 residues in the CDR3. CDR3 sequence reads: CACHFWSGRSPYNEQFF. In nucleotides, the CDR3 is TGTGCCTGCCATTTCTGGAGCGGGAGGTCCCCCTACAATGAGCAGTTCTTC.

There are many counts of this clone. The chain has TRBV27 and TRBJ1-5, with D perhaps TRBD1 (5 bases). V was cut by 4 bases and J by 4 bases, with 14 bases left in between. The CDR3 contains 15 residues. Germline CDR1 and CDR2: MNHEY and SMNVEV (reference sequence). For the CDR3, the DNA is TGTGCCAGCAGTTATACAGGTGGACTAAATCAGCCCCAGCATTTT. This sequence encodes CASSYTGGLNQPQHF.

This clone was picked up many times. The chain joins TRBV4-1 to TRBJ2-3; the match to TRBD2 covers 11 bases. Germline V gives CDR1 MGHRA, CDR2 YSYEKL. The V and J ends lost 4 bases and 2 bases, in that order; junction bases with no gene match: 11. The CDR3 covers 18 residues. In nucleotides, the CDR3 is TGCGCCAGCAGCCTCTCCTCTTTAGCGGGAGGGATCACAGATACGCAGTATTTT. It codes for CASSLSSLAGGITDTQYF.

V usage is TRBV30 and J usage is TRBJ1-5, with 8 bases lining up with TRBD1. J was trimmed by 5 bases and V by 5 bases; bases with no gene match: 8. The CDR3 sequence is 14 residues long. The germline V gene encodes CDR1 GTSNPN and CDR2 SVGIG (reference sequence). CDR3 in amino acids: CAWGGTGEYQPQHF. CDR3 coding DNA: TGTGCCTGGGGGGGGACAGGCGAGTATCAGCCCCAGCATTTT.

The table lists this clone with a few counts. This sequence joins TRBV28 and TRBJ2-7; D gene unclear. The CDR3 contains 15 residues. Looked up from germline, CDR1 is MDHEN and CDR2 is SYDVKM. The ends were cut back, 5 bases at V and 0 bases at J, with 14 bases in the middle. The CDR3 here is CASSPPSRPSYEQYF. The CDR3 nucleotides are TGTGCCAGCAGTCCCCCCTCGAGGCCCTCCTACGAGCAGTACTTC.

This clone has just a few counts. The chain couples TRBV7-2 to TRBJ1-5; D might be TRBD1 (5 bases). The CDR3 covers 15 residues. Germline V lookup: CDR1 SGHTA, CDR2 FQGNSA. Trimming removed 4 bases at V and 3 bases at J, with 13 bases between. The CDR3: CASSYTDSPNQPQHF. The CDR3 DNA reads TGTGCCAGCAGCTACACTGACAGTCCCAATCAGCCCCAGCATTTT.

This clone has only a few counts. J is TRBJ2-3 and V is TRBV2; 13 nucleotides agree with TRBD2. Germline loops: CDR1 SNHLY, CDR2 FYNNEI. The CDR3 length is 14 residues. V was clipped by 6 bases and J by 7 bases; unmatched bases: 4. CDR3 region: CASRDGTSGNTQYF. The DNA for the CDR3 is TGTGCCAGCAGGGATGGGACTAGCGGGAATACGCAGTATTTT.

The chain combines TRBV27 with TRBJ2-1, with D tentatively TRBD2 (5 bases). V lost 3 bases and J lost 6, with 6 bases in between. The length of the CDR3 is 12 residues. Germline assignment: CDR1 MNHEY and CDR2 SMNVEV (reference sequence). The CDR3 reads CASSLGVNEQFF. DNA for the CDR3: TGTGCCAGCAGTTTGGGAGTCAATGAGCAGTTCTTC.

This clone has only a few counts. This chain joins TRBV15 and TRBJ2-7, with 15 bases that match TRBD2. The CDR3 totals 20 residues. V lost 3 bases to trimming and J lost 6 bases; unmatched junction nucleotides: 18. CDR1 is LNHNV, CDR2 YYDKDF, per germline (reference sequence). In DNA form, the CDR3 reads TGTGCCACCAGCAGGAGGGTCACCGGACTAGCGGGAGGGCCGAGAGCCGAGCAGTACTTC. Its translation: CATSRRVTGLAGGPRAEQYF.

V and J are TRBV9 and TRBJ2-1, with 8 bases that match TRBD2. In germline, CDR1 is SGDLS, CDR2 YYNGEE. CDR3 length equals 15 residues. V shed 0 bases, J shed 7 bases, and the junction held 6 bases outside the gene matches. CDR3 in amino acids: CASSVGGGGRNEQFF. Here the CDR3 DNA reads TGTGCCAGCAGCGTAGGGGGCGGGGGGAGGAATGAGCAGTTCTTC.

This clone appeared many times. The chain joins TRBV28 to TRBJ1-2, with a tentative D call TRBD1 (5 bases). This CDR3 is 13 amino acids long. Between the trimmed V and J ends, which lost 7 bases and 7 bases, there was a span of 16 bases. Germline loops: CDR1 MDHEN, CDR2 SYDVKM. The CDR3 region is CASTPSQGFGYTF. CDR3 DNA: TGTGCCAGCACCCCATCCCAGGGATTTGGCTACACCTTC.

This clone has only a few counts. The chain couples TRBV5-1 to TRBJ2-5; D may be TRBD2 (5 bases). The length of the CDR3 is 14 residues. The germline V gene has CDR1 SGHRS and CDR2 YFSETQ. V shed 0 bases and J shed 2 bases, with 8 bases lying between them. The CDR3 loop reads CASSLGRRQETQYF. As DNA, the CDR3 is TGCGCCAGCAGCTTGGGAAGGAGGCAAGAGACCCAGTACTTC.